This entry is about one T cell receptor (beta chain). Its cognate antigen is unknown. From germline, CDR1 is KGHSH and CDR2 LQKENI. The CDR3 has 14 residues. V shed 2 bases and J 3 bases; nucleotides not matched to a gene: 2. This sample was included in a study of beta chain features in type 1 diabetes. Expressed TCRB transcripts were sequenced, since all the RNA that had been isolated was reverse transcribed. Assay used: immunoSEQ multiplex PCR; TCRdb lists only in-frame clones, some missing. The sample shows 140,000 to 150,000 clones, around 51% of them seen only once. Overall study results and limits: Sequencing from cDNA could over-represent high-TCR-expressing cells.

The TCR originated in a man aged 18 to 30 in good health. The rearrangement joins TRBV18 to TRBJ2-7; 9 bases are shared with TRBD2. Sequencing was carried out using Tregs from blood. In DNA, the CDR3 is TGTGCCAGCTCACCAAGCGGGAGGCTCTACGAGCAGTACTTC. Protein sequence: CASSPSGRLYEQYF.